This T cell receptor (beta chain) was profiled in a study of blood T cell repertoires in COVID-19. At the level of the study: Samples came from the United States, Italy and Spain, spanning acute and convalescent COVID-19. The cDNA or gDNA used as material had been derived from T cells, B-cell-depleted T cells, or PBMCs.

The ends lost 3 bases at V and 3 bases at J; junction bases unmatched: 4. The germline gives CDR1 KGHSH, CDR2 LQKENI. This CDR3 has 14 amino acids. As originally analysed: Reference gene primer amplification yielded estimated nucleated cell counts. Libraries were prepared by immunoSEQ multiplex PCR; TCRdb keeps only in-frame clonotypes and omits some of them. The D gene and trimming were derived from the DNA, and the V and J assignments and clone size from that table. The data hold approximately 300,000 clones, with approximately 90% observed a single time. The chain has TRBV18 and TRBJ1-2; 7 positions match TRBD1. The receptor was isolated from a man aged 40-50 years with acute or convalescent COVID-19. The sample consisted of peripheral blood. The CDR3, as DNA: TGTGCCAGCTCACCTTACAGGGGAGACTATGGCTACACCTTC. This sequence encodes CASSPYRGDYGYTF.